The TCR beta chain under discussion was sequenced for a study of cytomegalovirus exposure and HLA in healthy donors. General study points: Prediction of most subjects' HLA-A and HLA-B alleles by TCR beta sequences was reportedly accurate. Information on immune exposure was restricted to one variable (CMV serostatus).

Germline-derived CDR1 and CDR2 are MGHDK and SYGVNS. This CDR3 is built from 16 residues. Germline trimming cut 1 base from V and 6 bases from J; bases unmatched to any gene: 6. Only one count was recorded for this clone. Its antigen is undetermined. PCR amplification relied on 60 Vbeta primers (plus 13 Jbeta primers). Repertoires were generated with immunoSEQ multiplex PCR, while TCRdb's copy carries only in-frame clones and drops some. The repertoire holds some 100,000 clones, around 80% seen once, with over 3.5% in the top ten. The clonotype originates from a woman aged 50 to 60 in good health and CMV-seropositive. V usage is TRBV25-1 and J usage is TRBJ1-6, with 7 bases matching TRBD1. The specimen was PBMCs. CDR3 in DNA: TGTGCCAGCAGTGAATCCCGACAGGGCGGTAATTCACCCCTCCACTTT. It codes for CASSESRQGGNSPLHF.